This T cell receptor (beta chain) comes out of a study of blood T cell repertoires in COVID-19. Study background: COVID-19 samples collected from the United States, Italy and Spain covered acute and convalescent phases. From T cells, B-cell-depleted T cells, or PBMCs came the material, which was cDNA or gDNA.

J lost 5 bases, V lost 4 bases, and 18 bases had no gene match. The length of the CDR3 is 19 residues. The germline CDR1 and CDR2 sequences are SGHAT and FQNNGV. One Seattle source followed patients from active infection through their disease course. Authors' analysis steps: Estimation of nucleated cell counts relied on the amplification of reference gene primers. This table comes from immunoSEQ multiplex PCR, and its TCRdb copy is limited to in-frame clones, with some not included. That table furnishes V, J and clone size, whereas the DNA furnished D and trimming. This table holds about 230,000 clones, 75% to 85% found once.

This clonotype was sampled from a woman under 40 with COVID-19, enrolled during active disease. The rearrangement uses TRBV11-2 and TRBJ2-1, with 9 positions matching TRBD1. Sequenced material: peripheral blood. In DNA form, the CDR3 reads TGTGCCAGCAGCTACCGGGACAGGGCCTATAAAGGCCCCGACAATGAGCAGTTCTTC. This codes for CASSYRDRAYKGPDNEQFF.